A selection of T cell receptor beta chains follows, all from one sample in a study of cytomegalovirus exposure and HLA in healthy donors. Repertoires were generated with immunoSEQ multiplex PCR, while TCRdb's copy carries only in-frame clones and drops some. The profile shows approximately 160,000 clones, roughly 70% of them singletons. The sample taken for sequencing was PBMCs. The receptor set was obtained from a woman aged 35 to 49 in good health and CMV-seropositive. CDR3s include the opening cysteine and the closing phenylalanine or tryptophan. D genes are given only for firm matches. Clone size is shown for a subset of rows, as once, few, many or a class of expanded clone.

J gene,V gene,CDR3 length,D gene,clone size,CDR3 DNA,CDR3 protein
TRBJ2-1,TRBV6-5,16,TRBD2,NA,TGTGCCAGCAGTTATTTTAAGCGGGGGGCGATCTATGAGCAGTTCTTC,CASSYFKRGAIYEQFF
TRBJ2-7,TRBV28,12,TRBD2,NA,TGTGCCAGCACTAGCGGGAGAAACGAGCAGTACTTC,CASTSGRNEQYF
TRBJ1-4,TRBV19,15,NA,few,TGTGCCAGTAGTATCGTCGACAGAACTAATGAAAAACTGTTTTTT,CASSIVDRTNEKLFF
TRBJ2-1,TRBV19,17,TRBD1,NA,TGTGCCAGTAGCCTCCGACAGGGGCCCCGAGTTTACAATGAGCAGTTCTTC,CASSLRQGPRVYNEQFF
TRBJ2-7,TRBV28,16,TRBD2,NA,TGTGCCAGCAGTTTACGAACCGGGACTAACTACTACGAGCAGTACTTC,CASSLRTGTNYYEQYF
TRBJ2-7,TRBV27,16,NA,NA,TGTGCCAGCAGACACGACAGCGTGGGAAGTCAGTACGAGCAGTACTTC,CASRHDSVGSQYEQYF
TRBJ1-1,TRBV19,11,NA,NA,TGTGCCAGTAGTGTAGGAGTAGAAGCTTTCTTT,CASSVGVEAFF
TRBJ2-5,TRBV19,13,NA,NA,TGTGCCAGTTCCCGCGGGGCCCAGGAGACCCAGTACTTC,CASSRGAQETQYF
TRBJ1-2,TRBV5-1,15,TRBD1,NA,TGCGCCAGCAGCTTACAGGGACAGGGGATCTATGGCTACACCTTC,CASSLQGQGIYGYTF
TRBJ2-1,TRBV27,15,TRBD2,NA,TGTGCCAGCAGTTCTAGCGGGTACTCCTACAATGAGCAGTTCTTC,CASSSSGYSYNEQFF
TRBJ2-1,TRBV19,16,TRBD2,NA,TGTGCCAGTAGACCACTAGCGACAAGCTCCTACAATGAGCAGTTCTTC,CASRPLATSSYNEQFF
TRBJ2-2,TRBV7-2,15,NA,NA,TGTGCCAGCACCCTGGACAGATCGAACACCGGGGAGCTGTTTTTT,CASTLDRSNTGELFF
TRBJ2-7,TRBV5-4,14,TRBD2,NA,TGTGCCAGCAGCTGGGGCGGGAGTAACAACGAGCAGTACTTC,CASSWGGSNNEQYF
TRBJ2-7,TRBV18,16,TRBD1,few,TGTGCCAGCTCACCCACATCGGGACAGGGGCGATACGAGCAGTACTTC,CASSPTSGQGRYEQYF
TRBJ1-5,TRBV21-1,17,NA,once,TGTGCCAGCAGTCATGAAATGGGGGGATGCAAGAATCAGCCCCAGCATTTT,CASSHEMGGCKNQPQHF
TRBJ1-1,TRBV7-6,13,NA,NA,TGTGCCAGCAGCTTTGGAGGAGAAACTGAAGCTTTCTTT,CASSFGGETEAFF
TRBJ2-3,TRBV6-4,15,NA,NA,TGTGCCAGCAGTGTTCAGGGCGGATTTTCAGATACGCAGTATTTT,CASSVQGGFSDTQYF
TRBJ2-1,TRBV25-1,14,TRBD1,NA,TGTGCCAGCAGTTTGACAGGGATGGCCAATGAGCAGTTCTTC,CASSLTGMANEQFF
TRBJ1-2,TRBV5-5,13,TRBD1,NA,TGTGCCAGCAGCCAACAGGGGGCGTCTGGCTACACCTTC,CASSQQGASGYTF
TRBJ2-7,TRBV2,12,TRBD1,NA,TGTGCCAGCAGTACAGGGGTGTACGAGCAGTACTTC,CASSTGVYEQYF
TRBJ2-1,TRBV7-9,16,TRBD1,NA,TGTGCCAGCAGCTTAGGCGGACAGGGATCCTACAATGAGCAGTTCTTC,CASSLGGQGSYNEQFF
TRBJ1-2,TRBV7-9,15,TRBD1,NA,TGTGCCAGCAGCGCGGCGGGGCAGGGGGCGCGGGGCTACACCTTC,CASSAAGQGARGYTF
TRBJ1-2,TRBV27,14,NA,NA,TGTGCCAGCAGCAGACAGGTTGCTAACTATGGCTACCCCTTC,CASSRQVANYGYPF
TRBJ2-7,TRBV12-5,18,TRBD1,NA,TGTGCTAGTGGTTTGGTCTCTTTAGGGGGACAGGGGATATACGAGCAGTACTTC,CASGLVSLGGQGIYEQYF
TRBJ1-1,TRBV18,15,NA,few,TGTGCCAGCTCCCTCACGGTACCGGGAAACACTGAAGCTTTCTTT,CASSLTVPGNTEAFF
TRBJ1-2,TRBV6-5,13,TRBD1,NA,TGTGCCAGCAGAAGCCGGGACAGGACGGGCTACACCTTC,CASRSRDRTGYTF
TRBJ2-1,TRBV6-1,15,NA,NA,TGTGCCAGCCTCGACACAGGGCCCTCCTACAATGAGCAGTTCTTC,CASLDTGPSYNEQFF
TRBJ2-5,TRBV6-5,15,TRBD2,NA,TGTGCCAGCAGTTACTCTTGGGGAGAAGGGGAGGGGCAGTACTTC,CASSYSWGEGEGQYF
TRBJ2-5,TRBV4-2,18,TRBD2,NA,TGTGCCAGCAGCCACACAATCGCCGGGACTACAACACAAGAGACCCAGTACTTC,CASSHTIAGTTTQETQYF
TRBJ2-4,TRBV10-3,16,NA,NA,TGTGCCACCGATTTAGGACAGACTCTAGCCAAAAACATTCAGTACTTC,CATDLGQTLAKNIQYF
TRBJ1-1,TRBV18,12,NA,NA,TGTGCCAGCTTCATACCCGGGACAGAAGCTTTCTTT,CASFIPGTEAFF
TRBJ2-2,TRBV7-6,14,NA,NA,TGTGCCAGCAGCTTAGCCCGGGTTCCCGGGGAGCTGTTTTTT,CASSLARVPGELFF
TRBJ2-7,TRBV27,13,NA,NA,TGTGCCAGCAGTTTACGGCAGGCCTACGAGCAGTACTTC,CASSLRQAYEQYF
TRBJ1-1,TRBV6-1,14,NA,NA,TGTGCCAGCAGTGAAGTTAGACAGTTCACTGAAGCTTTCTTT,CASSEVRQFTEAFF
TRBJ1-1,TRBV19,14,TRBD1,NA,TGTGCCAGTAGTAGACTACAGGGGGGAACTGAAGCTTTCTTT,CASSRLQGGTEAFF
TRBJ2-7,TRBV5-1,13,NA,NA,TGCGCCAGCAGCCCGGAGACAGGCTACGAGCAGTACTTC,CASSPETGYEQYF
TRBJ1-5,TRBV10-3,14,NA,once,TGTGCCATCAGTGAGGGTCAGTCCGATCAGCCCCAGCATTTT,CAISEGQSDQPQHF
TRBJ1-1,TRBV19,15,TRBD1,NA,TGTGCCAGTAGTTTCGACAGGGGGCCGGACACTGAAGCTTTCTTT,CASSFDRGPDTEAFF
TRBJ1-4,TRBV7-2,14,NA,NA,TGTGCCAGCAGCCTAGGGGGGGGTCTAGGAAAACTGTTTTTT,CASSLGGGLGKLFF
TRBJ2-1,TRBV19,16,TRBD2,NA,TGTGCCAGTAGTAAACGAACTAGCGGGGCATACAATGAGCAGTTCTTC,CASSKRTSGAYNEQFF
TRBJ2-1,TRBV7-6,20,NA,NA,TGTGCCAGCAGCTTAGCCCCGGGACACCAGGTGGGGGTCTCCTACAATGAGCAGTTCTTC,CASSLAPGHQVGVSYNEQFF
TRBJ2-7,TRBV6-6,13,NA,NA,TGTGCCAGCACCACTGACACGTCCTACGAGCAGTACTTC,CASTTDTSYEQYF
TRBJ2-2,TRBV5-6,19,TRBD2,once,TGTGCCAGCAGCTTGCCCGGGACTAGCGGGGGGCACGGCACCGGGGAGCTGTTTTTT,CASSLPGTSGGHGTGELFF
TRBJ2-7,TRBV5-1,13,NA,NA,TGCGCCAGCAGCTGGGACTTCTCCTACGAGCAGTACTTC,CASSWDFSYEQYF
TRBJ2-4,TRBV20-1,11,TRBD2,NA,TGCAGTGCTAGAACTAGCGACATTCAGTACTTC,CSARTSDIQYF
TRBJ1-1,TRBV6-1,15,TRBD1,NA,TGTGCCAGCAGTTTACAGGGGGCCGTGAACACTGAAGCTTTCTTT,CASSLQGAVNTEAFF
TRBJ1-1,TRBV6-5,14,TRBD1,once,TGTGCCAGCACCCCCGGCAGGGGGCTCTCTGAAGCTTTCTTT,CASTPGRGLSEAFF
TRBJ2-7,TRBV10-3,13,TRBD2,NA,TGTGCCATCATGGGACTAGGAACCTACGAGCAGTACTTC,CAIMGLGTYEQYF
TRBJ2-3,TRBV4-1,15,TRBD1,NA,TGCGCCAGCAGCATTCGGGACAGCAGCACAGATACGCAGTATTTT,CASSIRDSSTDTQYF